This TCR beta chain was identified during a study of blood T cell repertoires in COVID-19. Study overall: From the United States, Italy and Spain came samples of acute and convalescent COVID-19. The analysed material was cDNA or gDNA that came from T cells, B-cell-depleted T cells, or PBMCs.

J gave up 0 bases and V 10 bases, and 8 bases lay outside the gene matches. The CDR3 length is 14 residues. Germline V gene sequence: CDR1 SNHLY, CDR2 FYNNEI. As handled by the study authors: Nucleated cell counts were estimated from reference gene primer amplification. TCRdb keeps only in-frame clones here, not all; method: immunoSEQ multiplex PCR. V and J calls and clone size follow that table, whereas D and trimming were derived from the DNA. The repertoire holds around 50,000 clones, with approximately 88% as singletons. The sequence came from a man in his sixties or seventies with acute or convalescent COVID-19. Specimen: peripheral blood. The rearrangement uses TRBV2 and TRBJ2-7; 8 bases fit TRBD2. The CDR3 region has the DNA TGTGCCACCCAAGCGGGAGCGGGCTCCTACGAGCAGTACTTC. Protein product: CATQAGAGSYEQYF.